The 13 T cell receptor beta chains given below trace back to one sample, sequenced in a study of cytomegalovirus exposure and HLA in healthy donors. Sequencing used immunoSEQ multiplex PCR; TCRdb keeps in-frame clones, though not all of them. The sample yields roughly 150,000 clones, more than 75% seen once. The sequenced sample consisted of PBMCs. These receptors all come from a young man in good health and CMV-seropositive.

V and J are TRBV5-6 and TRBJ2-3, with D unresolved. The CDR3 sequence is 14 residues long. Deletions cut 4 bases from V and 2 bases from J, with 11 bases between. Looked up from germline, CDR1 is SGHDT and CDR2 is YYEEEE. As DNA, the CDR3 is TGTGCCAGCAGCGGAGCTGCTCTCACAGATACGCAGTATTTT. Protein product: CASSGAALTDTQYF.

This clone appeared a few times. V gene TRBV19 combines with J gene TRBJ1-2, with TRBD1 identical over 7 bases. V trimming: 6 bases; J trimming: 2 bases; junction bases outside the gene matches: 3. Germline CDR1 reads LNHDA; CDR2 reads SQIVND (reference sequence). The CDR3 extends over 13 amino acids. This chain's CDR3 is CASRGQTNYGYTF. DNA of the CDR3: TGTGCCAGTAGGGGACAGACCAACTATGGCTACACCTTC.

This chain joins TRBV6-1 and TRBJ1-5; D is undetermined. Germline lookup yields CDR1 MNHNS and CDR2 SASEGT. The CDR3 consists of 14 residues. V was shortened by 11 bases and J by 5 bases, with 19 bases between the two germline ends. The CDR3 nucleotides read TGTGCCGTACGCCAGACAAGCGGGGATCAGCCCCAGCATTTT. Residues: CAVRQTSGDQPQHF.

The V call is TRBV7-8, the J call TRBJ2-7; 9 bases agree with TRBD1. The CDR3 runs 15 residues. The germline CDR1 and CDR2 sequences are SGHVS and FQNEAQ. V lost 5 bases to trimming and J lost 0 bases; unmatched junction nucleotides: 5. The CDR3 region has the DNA TGTGCCAGCAGCCTCGGACAGGGGCCCTCCTACGAGCAGTACTTC. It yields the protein CASSLGQGPSYEQYF.

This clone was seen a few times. The CDR3 region has the DNA TGTGCCAGCAGGAATACCGAACATGACGAGCAGTACTTC. Its translation is CASRNTEHDEQYF. V and J are TRBV13 and TRBJ2-7; no clear D gene. V was cut by 6 bases and J by 5 bases, with 14 bases left in between. This CDR3 is built from 13 residues. From germline, CDR1 is PRHDT and CDR2 FYEKMQ (reference sequence).

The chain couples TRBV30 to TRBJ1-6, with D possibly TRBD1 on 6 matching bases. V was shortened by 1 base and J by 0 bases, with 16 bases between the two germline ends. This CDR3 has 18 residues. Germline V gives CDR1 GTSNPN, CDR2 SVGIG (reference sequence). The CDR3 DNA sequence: TGTGCCTGGAGTGCCGGGACACCTAAACTCTCCTATAATTCACCCCTCCACTTT. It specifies CAWSAGTPKLSYNSPLHF.

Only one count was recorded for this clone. The CDR3 sequence is CSTRTEASTDTQYF. In DNA, the CDR3 is TGCAGTACTAGGACTGAAGCTAGCACAGATACGCAGTATTTT. This rearrangement joins TRBV29-1 to TRBJ2-3; D possibly corresponds to TRBD2 (5 bases). Germline V gives CDR1 SQVTM, CDR2 ANQGSEA. The CDR3 consists of 14 residues.

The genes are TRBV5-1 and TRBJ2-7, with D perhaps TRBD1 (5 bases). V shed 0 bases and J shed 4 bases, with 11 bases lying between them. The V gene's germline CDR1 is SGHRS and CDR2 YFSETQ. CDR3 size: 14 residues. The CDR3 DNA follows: TGCGCCAGCAGCTTGGAGCAGGGCCGATACGAGCAGTACTTC. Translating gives CASSLEQGRYEQYF. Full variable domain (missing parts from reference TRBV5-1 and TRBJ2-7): KAGVTQTPRYLIKTRGQQVTLSCSPISGHRSVSWYQQTPGQGLQFLFEYFSETQRNKGNFPGRFSGRQFSNSRSEMNVSTLELGDSALYLCASSLEQGRYEQYFGPGTRLTVT.

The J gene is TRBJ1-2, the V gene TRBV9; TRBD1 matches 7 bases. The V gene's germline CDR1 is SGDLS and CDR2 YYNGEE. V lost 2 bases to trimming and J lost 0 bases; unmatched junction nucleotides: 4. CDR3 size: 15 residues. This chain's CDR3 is CASSVAGTANYGYTF. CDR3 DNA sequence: TGTGCCAGCAGCGTGGCCGGGACAGCTAACTATGGCTACACCTTC.

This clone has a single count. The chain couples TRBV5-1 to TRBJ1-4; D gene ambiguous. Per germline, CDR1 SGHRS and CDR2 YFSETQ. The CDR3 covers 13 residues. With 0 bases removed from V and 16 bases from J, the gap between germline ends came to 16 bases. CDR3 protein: CASSLAGRSSKFF. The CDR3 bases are TGCGCCAGCAGCTTGGCCGGCCGGTCTAGTAAGTTTTTT.

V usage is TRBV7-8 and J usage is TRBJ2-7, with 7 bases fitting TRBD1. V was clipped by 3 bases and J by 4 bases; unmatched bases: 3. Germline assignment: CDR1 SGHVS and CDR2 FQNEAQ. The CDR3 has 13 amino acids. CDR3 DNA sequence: TGTGCCAGCAGCTTGGGACAGCTTTACGAGCAGTACTTC. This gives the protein CASSLGQLYEQYF.

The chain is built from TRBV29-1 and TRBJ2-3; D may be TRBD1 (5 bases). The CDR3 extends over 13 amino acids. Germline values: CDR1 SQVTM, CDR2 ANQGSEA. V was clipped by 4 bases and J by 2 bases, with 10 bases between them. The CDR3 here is CSVVQEHTDTQYF. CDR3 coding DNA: TGCAGCGTTGTACAGGAGCACACAGATACGCAGTATTTT.

CDR3 coding DNA: TGTGCCAGTAGTCTAATACAGGCCGTAAGGCCCTACGAGCAGTACTTC. Its translation: CASSLIQAVRPYEQYF. This sequence joins TRBV19 and TRBJ2-7; D is perhaps TRBD1 (5 bases). Trimming took off 5 bases at V and 2 bases at J, with 19 bases between the two ends. Germline V CDR1 and CDR2: LNHDA, SQIVND (reference sequence). The CDR3 covers 16 residues.